Shown below are 14 T cell receptor beta chains from a single sample sequenced in a study of CD8 T cells in Susac syndrome. Random hexamers primed reverse transcription of about 0.45 to 1 ug RNA. TCRdb ran MiXCR on the immunoSEQ multiplex PCR reads and lists one entry per CDR3 protein. The table has about 120,000 distinct CDR3 sequences, under 95% seen once. The sequenced sample consisted of CD8+ T cells from PBMCs. Source of these receptors: a human donor in good health.

This chain links TRBV21-1 with TRBJ2-4; TRBD1 is the table's D call and was not checked against the DNA. TRBV21-1 is a known pseudogene. CDR3 length equals 16 residues. CDR3 sequence (DNA): TGTGCCAGCAGCGAACCGCCAGGGGCCGGCAAAAACATTCAGTACTTC. Amino acids: CASSEPPGAGKNIQYF.

The chain employs TRBV5-1 and TRBJ1-2, with a weak D call TRBD1 (5 bases). The CDR3 totals 13 residues. CDR1 and CDR2 (germline): SGHRS, YFSETQ. Deletions cut 0 bases from V and 6 bases from J, with 9 bases between. CDR3 sequence (DNA): TGCGCCAGCAGCTTGGAGGTGACAGATGGCTACACCTTC. Its translation: CASSLEVTDGYTF. Based on the CDR3 plus reference TRBV5-1 and TRBJ1-2, the full variable domain is KAGVTQTPRYLIKTRGQQVTLSCSPISGHRSVSWYQQTPGQGLQFLFEYFSETQRNKGNFPGRFSGRQFSNSRSEMNVSTLELGDSALYLCASSLEVTDGYTFGSGTRLTVV.

The chain employs TRBV6-2 or TRBV6-3 and TRBJ2-1; 13 bases match TRBD2. J gave up 8 bases and V 4 bases, and 5 bases lay outside the gene matches. From germline, CDR1 is MNHEY and CDR2 SVGEGT. This CDR3 has 15 amino acids. CDR3 region: CASSFGTSGNYEQFF. The DNA of the CDR3 is TGTGCCAGCAGTTTCGGGACTAGCGGGAACTATGAGCAGTTCTTC.

The rearrangement links TRBV5-6 to TRBJ2-1; D gene ambiguous. Germline V lookup: CDR1 SGHDT, CDR2 YYEEEE. The CDR3 has 12 amino acids. V was pared by 4 bases and J by 6 bases, with 8 bases between. The CDR3, as DNA: TGTGCCAGCAGCGGCTCCCTCAATGAGCAGTTCTTC. Translated: CASSGSLNEQFF.

V and J are TRBV10-3 and TRBJ2-1; maybe TRBD2 (5 bases). V was clipped by 6 bases and J by 1 base, with 10 bases between them. The CDR3 is 14 residues long. Germline CDR1 ENHRY, CDR2 SYGVKD. CDR3 DNA: TGTGCCATCAGGCCCAGCGGATCCTACAATGAGCAGTTCTTC. Residues: CAIRPSGSYNEQFF.

This chain joins TRBV3-1 and TRBJ1-2; no clear D gene. Deletions cut 3 bases from V and 8 bases from J, with 7 bases between. The CDR3 spans 11 residues. CDR1 and CDR2 (germline): LGHDT, YNNKEL (reference sequence). CDR3 residues: CASSQGWGYTF. CDR3 sequence (DNA): TGTGCCAGCAGCCAGGGTTGGGGCTACACCTTC.

The V gene is TRBV6-1, the J gene TRBJ2-5; D is perhaps TRBD1 or TRBD2 (5 bases each). In germline, CDR1 is MNHNS, CDR2 SASEGT. CDR3 length: 12 amino acids. Trimming stripped 6 bases from V and 5 bases from J, with 10 bases between. As DNA, the CDR3 is TGTGCCAGCAGGAGAGGGGACGAGACCCAGTACTTC. Translation: CASRRGDETQYF.

The chain is built from TRBV4-3 and TRBJ2-1, with 12 bases identical to TRBD1. The CDR3 has 16 residues. The ends lost 4 bases at V and 8 bases at J; junction bases unmatched: 9. Per the germline V gene, CDR1 is LGHNA and CDR2 is YSLEER. For the CDR3, the DNA is TGCGCCAGCAGCCGAGACCCGGGACAGGGGGCCGATGAGCAGTTCTTC. This translates into CASSRDPGQGADEQFF.

The chain links TRBV3-1 to TRBJ2-3; 7 bases agree with TRBD2. Losses at the gene ends were 0 bases for V and 8 bases for J; bases not matched to a gene: 8. The CDR3 covers 15 residues. Germline CDR1 and CDR2: LGHDT and YNNKEL (reference sequence). CDR3 loop: CASSQDWGGNSTQYF. The CDR3 nucleotides are TGTGCCAGCAGCCAAGATTGGGGGGGGAACAGTACGCAGTATTTT.

The chain joins TRBV25-1 to TRBJ1-2, with D possibly matching TRBD1 (6 bases). Trimming shortened V by 1 base and J by 2 bases, and 11 bases separated the two germline ends. The CDR3 totals 15 residues. Per germline, CDR1 MGHDK and CDR2 SYGVNS. Written as DNA, the CDR3 is TGTGCCAGCAGTGAATTTATCGGGACAAACTATGGCTACACCTTC. Amino acid sequence: CASSEFIGTNYGYTF.

This chain joins TRBV27 and TRBJ2-2, with D perhaps matching TRBD2 (5 bases). Germline V lookup: CDR1 MNHEY, CDR2 SMNVEV (reference sequence). This CDR3 spans 16 amino acids. Trimming shortened V by 2 bases and J by 6 bases, and 16 bases separated the two germline ends. CDR3 loop: CASSLILVRDSGELFF. DNA of the CDR3: TGTGCCAGCAGTTTAATTCTTGTGAGGGATTCCGGGGAGCTGTTTTTT.

The chain is built from TRBV14 and TRBJ2-1, with D hard to call. V dropped 0 bases and J dropped 8 bases, with 17 bases sitting between them. The CDR3 totals 16 residues. Germline CDR1 is SGHDN and CDR2 is FVKESK. CDR3 loop: CASSQDRRRAGDEQFF. Here the CDR3 DNA reads TGTGCCAGCAGCCAAGATCGGCGGAGAGCAGGCGATGAGCAGTTCTTC.

J is TRBJ1-6 and V is TRBV20-1; perhaps TRBD1 as D (5 bases). The CDR3 contains 13 residues. Per the germline V gene, CDR1 is DFQATT and CDR2 is SNEGSKA (reference sequence). In DNA, the CDR3 is TGCAGCTCCCGGGACGCCCATAATTCACCCCTCCACTTT. This gives the protein CSSRDAHNSPLHF.

This sequence joins TRBV7-2 and TRBJ2-5, with TRBD2 matching 7 bases. Trimming at V came to 2 bases and at J to 2 bases, leaving 8 bases not matched to a gene. The CDR3 is made up of 16 amino acids. From germline, CDR1 is SGHTA and CDR2 FQGNSA. The CDR3 DNA is TGTGCCAGCAGCTTAAGTTCGAGGGAGGGGCAAGAGACCCAGTACTTC. Translating it yields CASSLSSREGQETQYF.